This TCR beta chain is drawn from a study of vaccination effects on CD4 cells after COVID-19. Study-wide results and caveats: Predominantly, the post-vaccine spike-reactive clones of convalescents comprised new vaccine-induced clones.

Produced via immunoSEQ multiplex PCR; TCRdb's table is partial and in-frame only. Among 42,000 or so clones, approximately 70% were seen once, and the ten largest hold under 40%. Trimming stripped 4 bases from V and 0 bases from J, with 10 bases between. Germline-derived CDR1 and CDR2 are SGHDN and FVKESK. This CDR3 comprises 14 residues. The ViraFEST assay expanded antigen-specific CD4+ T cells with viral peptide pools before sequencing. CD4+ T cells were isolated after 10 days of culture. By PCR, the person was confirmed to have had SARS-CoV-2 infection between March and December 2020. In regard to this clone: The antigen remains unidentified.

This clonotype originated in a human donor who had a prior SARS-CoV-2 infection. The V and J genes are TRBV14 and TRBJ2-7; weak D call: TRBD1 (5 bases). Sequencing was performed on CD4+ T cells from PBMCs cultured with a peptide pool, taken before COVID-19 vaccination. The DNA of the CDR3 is TGTGCCAGCAGCCCTCATCAGGGCTCCTACGAGCAGTACTTC. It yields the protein CASSPHQGSYEQYF.